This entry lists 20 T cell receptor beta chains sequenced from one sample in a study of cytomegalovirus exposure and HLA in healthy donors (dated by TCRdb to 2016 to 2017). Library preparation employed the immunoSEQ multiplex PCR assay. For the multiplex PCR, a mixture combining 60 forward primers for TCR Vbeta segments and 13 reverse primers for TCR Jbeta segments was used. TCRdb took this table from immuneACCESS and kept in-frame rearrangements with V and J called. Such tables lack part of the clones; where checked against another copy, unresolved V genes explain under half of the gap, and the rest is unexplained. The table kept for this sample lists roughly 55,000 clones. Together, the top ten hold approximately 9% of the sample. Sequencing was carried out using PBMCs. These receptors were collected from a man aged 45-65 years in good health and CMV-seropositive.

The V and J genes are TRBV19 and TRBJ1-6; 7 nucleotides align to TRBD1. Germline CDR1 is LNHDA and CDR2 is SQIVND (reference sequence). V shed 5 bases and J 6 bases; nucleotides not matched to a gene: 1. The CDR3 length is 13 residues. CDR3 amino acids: CASSRQGNSPLHF. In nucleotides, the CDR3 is TGTGCCAGTAGTCGACAGGGTAATTCACCCCTCCACTTT.

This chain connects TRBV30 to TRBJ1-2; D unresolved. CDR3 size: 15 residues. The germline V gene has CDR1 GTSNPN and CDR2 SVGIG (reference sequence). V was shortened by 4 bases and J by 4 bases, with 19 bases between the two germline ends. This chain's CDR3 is CAWTLEGITLYGYTF. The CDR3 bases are TGTGCCTGGACCCTAGAGGGTATTACCCTCTATGGCTACACCTTC.

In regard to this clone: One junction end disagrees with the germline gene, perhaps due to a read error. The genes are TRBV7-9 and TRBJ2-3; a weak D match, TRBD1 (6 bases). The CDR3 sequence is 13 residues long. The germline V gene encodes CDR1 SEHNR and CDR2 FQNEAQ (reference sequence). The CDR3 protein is CASSFGRDTDSPF. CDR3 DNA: TGTGCCAGCAGCTTCGGCCGGGACACTGACAGTCCTTTT.

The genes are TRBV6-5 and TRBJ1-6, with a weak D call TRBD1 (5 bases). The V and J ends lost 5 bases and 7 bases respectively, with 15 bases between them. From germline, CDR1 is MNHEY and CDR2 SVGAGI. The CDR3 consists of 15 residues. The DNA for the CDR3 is TGTGCCAGCAGTCCCCAGGGTGGTCCAAATTCACCCCTCCACTTT. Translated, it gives CASSPQGGPNSPLHF.

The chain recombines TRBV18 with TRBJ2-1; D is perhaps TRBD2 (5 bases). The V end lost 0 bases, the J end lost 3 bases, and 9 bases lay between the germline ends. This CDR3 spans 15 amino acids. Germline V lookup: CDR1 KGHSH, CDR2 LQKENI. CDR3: CASSPPQTNYNEQFF. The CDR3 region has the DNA TGTGCCAGCTCACCACCCCAGACTAACTACAATGAGCAGTTCTTC.

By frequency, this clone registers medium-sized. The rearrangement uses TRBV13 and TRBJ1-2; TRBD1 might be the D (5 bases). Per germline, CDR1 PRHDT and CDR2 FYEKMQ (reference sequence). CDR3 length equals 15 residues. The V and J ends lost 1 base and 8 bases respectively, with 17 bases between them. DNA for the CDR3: TGTGCCAGCAGCTTAGAGGTCAGGGAATTAGGGGGCTACACCTTC. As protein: CASSLEVRELGGYTF.

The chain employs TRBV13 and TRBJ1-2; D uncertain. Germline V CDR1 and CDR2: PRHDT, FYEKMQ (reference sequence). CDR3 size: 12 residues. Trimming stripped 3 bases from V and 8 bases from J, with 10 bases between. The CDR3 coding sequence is TGTGCCAGCAGCTTGGGAGAATACGGCTACACCTTC. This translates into CASSLGEYGYTF. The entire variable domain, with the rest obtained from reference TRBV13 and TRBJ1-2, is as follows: AAGVIQSPRHLIKEKRETATLKCYPIPRHDTVYWYQQGPGQDPQFLISFYEKMQSDKGSIPDRFSAQQFSDYHSELNMSSLELGDSALYFCASSLGEYGYTFGSGTRLTVV.

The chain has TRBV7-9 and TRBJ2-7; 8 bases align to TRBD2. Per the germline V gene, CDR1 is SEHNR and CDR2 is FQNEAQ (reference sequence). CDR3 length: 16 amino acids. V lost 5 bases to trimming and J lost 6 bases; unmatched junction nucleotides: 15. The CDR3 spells CASSPRSAGALGEQYF. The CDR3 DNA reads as TGTGCCAGCAGCCCCCGTTCAGCGGGAGCTTTGGGCGAGCAGTACTTC.

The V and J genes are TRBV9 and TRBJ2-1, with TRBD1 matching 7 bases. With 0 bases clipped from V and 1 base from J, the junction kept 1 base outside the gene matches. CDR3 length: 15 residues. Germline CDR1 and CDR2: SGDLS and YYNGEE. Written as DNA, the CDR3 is TGTGCCAGCAGCGTAGGACAGGGTTCCTACAATGAGCAGTTCTTC. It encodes CASSVGQGSYNEQFF.

CDR3 nucleotide sequence: TGTGCCAGCAGCCCTGAGCGGGGGTGGTTTCAAGATACGCAGTATTTT. It is translated as CASSPERGWFQDTQYF. This chain links TRBV9 with TRBJ2-3, with 8 bases identical to TRBD2. Germline loops: CDR1 SGDLS, CDR2 YYNGEE. Trimming took 4 bases from V and 5 from J; bases not matched to a gene: 12. This CDR3 has 16 residues.

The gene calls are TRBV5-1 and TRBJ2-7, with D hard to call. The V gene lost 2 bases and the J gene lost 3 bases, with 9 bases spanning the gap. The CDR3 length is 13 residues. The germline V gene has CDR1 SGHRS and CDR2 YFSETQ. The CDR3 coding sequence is TGCGCCAGCAGCTTAGACCCTAGCTACGAGCAGTACTTC. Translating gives CASSLDPSYEQYF.

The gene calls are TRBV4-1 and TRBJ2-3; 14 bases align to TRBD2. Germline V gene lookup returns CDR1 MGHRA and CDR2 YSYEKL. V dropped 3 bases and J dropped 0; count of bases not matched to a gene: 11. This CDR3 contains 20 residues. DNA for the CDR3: TGCGCCAGCAGCCACTCGACTAGCGGGAGGGCCAGGGGAAGCACAGATACGCAGTATTTT. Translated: CASSHSTSGRARGSTDTQYF.

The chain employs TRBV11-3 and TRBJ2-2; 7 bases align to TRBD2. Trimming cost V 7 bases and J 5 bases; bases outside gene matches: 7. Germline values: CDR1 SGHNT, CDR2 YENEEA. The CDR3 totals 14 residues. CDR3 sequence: CASKGPGGTGELFF. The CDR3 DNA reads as TGTGCCAGCAAAGGGCCCGGGGGGACCGGGGAGCTGTTTTTT.

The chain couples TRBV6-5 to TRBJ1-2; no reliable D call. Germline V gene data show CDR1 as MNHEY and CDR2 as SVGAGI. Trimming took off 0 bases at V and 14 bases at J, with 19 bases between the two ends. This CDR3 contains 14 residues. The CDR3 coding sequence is TGTGCCAGCAGTTACTCGGGCGTCTCGCCTTGGCAGACCTTC. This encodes CASSYSGVSPWQTF.

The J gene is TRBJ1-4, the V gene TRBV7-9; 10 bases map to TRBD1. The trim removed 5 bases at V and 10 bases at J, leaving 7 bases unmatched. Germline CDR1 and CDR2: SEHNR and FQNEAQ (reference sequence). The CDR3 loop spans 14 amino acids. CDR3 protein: CASSQDRGEGKLFF. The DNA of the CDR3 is TGTGCCAGCAGCCAGGACAGGGGGGAAGGAAAACTGTTTTTT.

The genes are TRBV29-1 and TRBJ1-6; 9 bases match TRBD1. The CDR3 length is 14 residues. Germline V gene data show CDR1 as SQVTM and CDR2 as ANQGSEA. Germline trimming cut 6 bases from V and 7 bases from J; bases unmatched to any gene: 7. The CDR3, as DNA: TGCAGCGTCTCACAGGGGGCTCAAAATTCACCCCTCCACTTT. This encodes CSVSQGAQNSPLHF.

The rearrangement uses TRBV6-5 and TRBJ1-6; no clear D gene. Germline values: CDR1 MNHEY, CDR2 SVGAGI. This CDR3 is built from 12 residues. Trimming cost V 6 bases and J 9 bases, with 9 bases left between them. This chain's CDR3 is CASSQRPSPLHF. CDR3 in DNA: TGTGCCAGCAGCCAGCGTCCTTCACCCCTCCACTTT.

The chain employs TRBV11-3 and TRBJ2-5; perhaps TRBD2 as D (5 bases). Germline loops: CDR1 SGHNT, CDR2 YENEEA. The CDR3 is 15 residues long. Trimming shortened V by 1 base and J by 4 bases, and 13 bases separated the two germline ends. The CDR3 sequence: CASSLGGDGGETQYF. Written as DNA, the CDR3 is TGTGCCAGCAGCTTAGGAGGAGATGGAGGAGAGACCCAGTACTTC.

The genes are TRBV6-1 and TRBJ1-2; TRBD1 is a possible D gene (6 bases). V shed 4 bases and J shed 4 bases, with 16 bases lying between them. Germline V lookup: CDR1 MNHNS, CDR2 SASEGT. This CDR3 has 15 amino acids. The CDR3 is CASSVGGQGIYGYTF. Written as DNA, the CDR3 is TGTGCCAGCAGTGTGGGAGGGCAGGGGATCTATGGCTACACCTTC.

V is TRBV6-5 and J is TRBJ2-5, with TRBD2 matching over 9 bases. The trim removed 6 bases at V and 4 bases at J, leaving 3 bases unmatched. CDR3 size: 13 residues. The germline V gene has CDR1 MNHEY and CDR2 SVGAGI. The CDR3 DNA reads TGTGCCAGCAGACGAGCGGGAGGAGAGACCCAGTACTTC. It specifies CASRRAGGETQYF.